This is a list of T cell receptor beta chains from one sample in a study of cytomegalovirus exposure and HLA in healthy donors. The repertoire was sequenced with immunoSEQ multiplex PCR; TCRdb's copy has only in-frame clones and lacks some. The data show about 140,000 clones, over 70% seen once. Source material: PBMCs. These receptor sequences come from a middle-aged woman in good health and CMV-seronegative. Both conserved end residues are part of each CDR3. The order of the fields is D gene, clone size, V gene, J gene, CDR3 DNA, CDR3 protein. A D gene is named only where the DNA matches it firmly. Clone size is not always given. Where it is, it says once, few, many or a class for expanded clones.

D: TRBD2; size: NA; V: TRBV7-2; J: TRBJ2-7; DNA: TGTGCCAGCAGTGGGGGGGTAGCGGGACTTCTCGAGCAGTACTTC; CDR3: CASSGGVAGLLEQYF
D: NA; size: NA; V: TRBV7-2; J: TRBJ1-6; DNA: TGTGCCAGCAGCCTCGAACCGCCGGCCCTCCACTTT; CDR3: CASSLEPPALHF
D: NA; size: NA; V: TRBV28; J: TRBJ2-3; DNA: TGTGCCAGCATCCGCCACAGAAACACAGATACGCAGTATTTT; CDR3: CASIRHRNTDTQYF
D: TRBD1; size: NA; V: TRBV7-9; J: TRBJ1-4; DNA: TGTTCCAGCAGCTTTTTCGGTTTAAGGGGGCGGGAAAAACTGTTTTTT; CDR3: CSSSFFGLRGREKLFF
D: NA; size: once; V: TRBV7-9; J: TRBJ1-2; DNA: TGTGCCAGCAGCTTAAATACGGGGGATGGCTACACCTTC; CDR3: CASSLNTGDGYTF
D: NA; size: NA; V: TRBV6-6; J: TRBJ2-7; DNA: TGTGCCAGCAGCTCTAAGGGGAGGGAGCAGTACTTC; CDR3: CASSSKGREQYF
D: NA; size: NA; V: TRBV13; J: TRBJ2-7; DNA: TGTGCCAGCAGCTCCTGGACTGGGAGCTCCTACGAGCAGTACTTC; CDR3: CASSSWTGSSYEQYF
D: TRBD2; size: NA; V: TRBV9; J: TRBJ2-1; DNA: TGTGCCAGCAGCGTAGATAACGGGGGGGCTATCCCCCAGCAGTTCTTC; CDR3: CASSVDNGGAIPQQFF
D: NA; size: NA; V: TRBV4-1; J: TRBJ1-2; DNA: TGCGCCAGCAGCCAAGACGCCGGAGGGGACTATGGCTACACCTTC; CDR3: CASSQDAGGDYGYTF
D: TRBD2; size: NA; V: TRBV11-2; J: TRBJ2-5; DNA: TGTGCCAGCAGCTTTTTGCTCGGGGGGGCCCAAGAGACCCAGTACTTC; CDR3: CASSFLLGGAQETQYF
D: TRBD1; size: NA; V: TRBV10-2; J: TRBJ2-7; DNA: TGCGCCAGCGGAGGGACAGGGGGCCTCTACGAGCAGTACTTC; CDR3: CASGGTGGLYEQYF
D: TRBD2; size: few; V: TRBV28; J: TRBJ2-7; DNA: TGTGCCAGCAGTTTAGCGGGAGTCACGGGTGAGCAGTACTTC; CDR3: CASSLAGVTGEQYF
D: NA; size: NA; V: TRBV5-1; J: TRBJ1-1; DNA: TGCGCCAGCAGCTGGGGGGACACTGAAGCTTTCTTT; CDR3: CASSWGDTEAFF
D: TRBD1; size: NA; V: TRBV4-2; J: TRBJ2-3; DNA: TGTGCCAGCAGCTTACTACAGGGGACGCAGTATTTT; CDR3: CASSLLQGTQYF
D: NA; size: NA; V: TRBV15; J: TRBJ2-3; DNA: TGTGCCACCAGCAGAGAACGGGGTCTAATAGCAGATACGCAGTATTTT; CDR3: CATSRERGLIADTQYF
D: NA; size: NA; V: TRBV25-1; J: TRBJ2-5; DNA: TGTGCCAGCCGCGACGATTCCAGGGGCATCCAAGAGACCCAGTACTTC; CDR3: CASRDDSRGIQETQYF
D: NA; size: NA; V: TRBV13; J: TRBJ1-1; DNA: TGTGCCAGCAGCCCCTCACCGGGGAACACTGAAGCTTTCTTT; CDR3: CASSPSPGNTEAFF
D: NA; size: NA; V: TRBV19; J: TRBJ1-2; DNA: TGTGCCAGTAATCAGGGACTCTATGGCTACACCTTC; CDR3: CASNQGLYGYTF
D: TRBD1; size: NA; V: TRBV6-1; J: TRBJ2-7; DNA: TGTGCCAGCAGTGAACCGGACAGGGTTCGGTACGAGCAGTACTTC; CDR3: CASSEPDRVRYEQYF
D: NA; size: NA; V: TRBV27; J: TRBJ1-1; DNA: TGTGCCAGCAACACCCGGGGGACGGTTCGGGACACTGAAGCTTTCTTT; CDR3: CASNTRGTVRDTEAFF
D: NA; size: NA; V: TRBV6-1; J: TRBJ1-1; DNA: TGTGCCACTATAGTACCTGGGAGGAACACTGAAGCTTTCTTT; CDR3: CATIVPGRNTEAFF
D: NA; size: NA; V: TRBV2; J: TRBJ2-7; DNA: TGTGCCACGAGTAACTCCAAATGGTTCGAGCAGTACTTC; CDR3: CATSNSKWFEQYF
D: TRBD2; size: few; V: TRBV6-5; J: TRBJ2-1; DNA: TGTGCCAGCAGTTACTCCCTAGCGGGAGGAGGAAATGAGCAGTTCTTC; CDR3: CASSYSLAGGGNEQFF
D: NA; size: NA; V: TRBV4-1; J: TRBJ2-7; DNA: TGCGCCAGCAGCCAATTGACTAGTCGGGACGAGCAGTACTTC; CDR3: CASSQLTSRDEQYF